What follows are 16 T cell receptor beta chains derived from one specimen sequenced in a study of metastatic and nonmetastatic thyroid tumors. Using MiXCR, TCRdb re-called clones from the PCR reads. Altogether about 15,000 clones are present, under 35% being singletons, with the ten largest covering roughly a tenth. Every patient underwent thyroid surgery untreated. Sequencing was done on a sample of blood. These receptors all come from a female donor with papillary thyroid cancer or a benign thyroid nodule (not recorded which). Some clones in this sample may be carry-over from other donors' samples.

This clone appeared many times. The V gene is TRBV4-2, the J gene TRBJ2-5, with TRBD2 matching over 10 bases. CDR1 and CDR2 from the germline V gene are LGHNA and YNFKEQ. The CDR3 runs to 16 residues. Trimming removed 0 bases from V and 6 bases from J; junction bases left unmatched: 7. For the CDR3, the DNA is TGTGCCAGCAGCCAAGATCAGGATAGCGGGGGGAAGACCCAGTACTTC. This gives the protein CASSQDQDSGGKTQYF.

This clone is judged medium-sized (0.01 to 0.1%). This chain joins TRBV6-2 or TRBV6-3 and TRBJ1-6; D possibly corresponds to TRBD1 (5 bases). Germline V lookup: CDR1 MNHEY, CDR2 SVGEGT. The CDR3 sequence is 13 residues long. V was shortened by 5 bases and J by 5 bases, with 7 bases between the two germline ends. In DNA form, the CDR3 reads TGTGCCAGCAGTCCGGGACATAATTCACCCCTCCACTTT. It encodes CASSPGHNSPLHF.

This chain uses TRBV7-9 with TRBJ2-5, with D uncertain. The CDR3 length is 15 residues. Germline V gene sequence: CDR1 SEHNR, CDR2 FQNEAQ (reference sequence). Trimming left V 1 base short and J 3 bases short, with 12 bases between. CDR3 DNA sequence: TGTGCCAGCAGCTTAGTAGTAGCAGTTGAAGAGACCCAGTACTTC. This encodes CASSLVVAVEETQYF.

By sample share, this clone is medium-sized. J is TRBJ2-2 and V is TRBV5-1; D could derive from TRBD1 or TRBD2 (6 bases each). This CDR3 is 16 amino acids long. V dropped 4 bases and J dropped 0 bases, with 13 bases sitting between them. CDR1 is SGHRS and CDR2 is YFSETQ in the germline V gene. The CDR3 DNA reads TGCGCCAGCAGCACACAGGGAGGTACGAACACCGGGGAGCTGTTTTTT. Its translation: CASSTQGGTNTGELFF.

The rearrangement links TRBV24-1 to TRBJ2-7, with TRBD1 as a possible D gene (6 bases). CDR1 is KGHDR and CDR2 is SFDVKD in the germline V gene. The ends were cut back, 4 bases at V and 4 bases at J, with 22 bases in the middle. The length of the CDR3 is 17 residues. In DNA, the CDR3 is TGTGCCACCAGTGAATGGACAGTCCCTAGCACAGGGTACGAGCAGTACTTC. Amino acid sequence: CATSEWTVPSTGYEQYF.

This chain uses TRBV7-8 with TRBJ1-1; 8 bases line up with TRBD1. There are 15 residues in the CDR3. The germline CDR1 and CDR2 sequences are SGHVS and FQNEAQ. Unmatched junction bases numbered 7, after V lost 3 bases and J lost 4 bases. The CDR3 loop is CASSLTQGAGTEAFF. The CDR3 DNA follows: TGTGCCAGCAGCTTGACCCAGGGGGCTGGCACTGAAGCTTTCTTT.

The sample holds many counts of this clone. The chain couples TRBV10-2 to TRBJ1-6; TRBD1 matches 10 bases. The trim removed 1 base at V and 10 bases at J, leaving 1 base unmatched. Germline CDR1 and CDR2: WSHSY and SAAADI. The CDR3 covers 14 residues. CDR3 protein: CASSEWDRGSPLHF. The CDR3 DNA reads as TGCGCCAGCAGTGAGTGGGACAGGGGCTCACCCCTCCACTTT.

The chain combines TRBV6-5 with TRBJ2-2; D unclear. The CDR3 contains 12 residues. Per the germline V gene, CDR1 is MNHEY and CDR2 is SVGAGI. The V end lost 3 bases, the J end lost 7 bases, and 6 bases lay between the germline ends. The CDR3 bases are TGTGCCAGCAGTTATTTTCGCGGGGAGCTGTTTTTT. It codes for CASSYFRGELFF.

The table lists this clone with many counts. The CDR3 is CASSLEVVRNIQYF. The CDR3 coding sequence is TGTGCCAGCAGCTTAGAAGTTGTAAGAAACATTCAGTACTTC. The genes are TRBV7-2 and TRBJ2-4; D not certain. This CDR3 has 14 residues. The germline V gene has CDR1 SGHTA and CDR2 FQGNSA. The V gene lost 1 base and the J gene lost 6 bases, with 10 bases spanning the gap.

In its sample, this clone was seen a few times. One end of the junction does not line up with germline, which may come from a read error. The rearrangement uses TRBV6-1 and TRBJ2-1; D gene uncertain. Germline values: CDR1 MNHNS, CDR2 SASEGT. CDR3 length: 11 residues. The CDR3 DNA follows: TGTGCCAGCCTGGTGGGCTATGAGCATTTCTTC. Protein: CASLVGYEHFF.

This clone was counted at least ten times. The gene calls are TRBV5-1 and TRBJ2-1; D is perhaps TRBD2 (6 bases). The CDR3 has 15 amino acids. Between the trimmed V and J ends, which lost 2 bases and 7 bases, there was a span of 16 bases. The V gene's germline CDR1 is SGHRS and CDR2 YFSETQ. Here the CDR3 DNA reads TGCGCCAGCAGCTTCTTGGAGGGTTGGTTAAATGAGCAGTTCTTC. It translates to CASSFLEGWLNEQFF.

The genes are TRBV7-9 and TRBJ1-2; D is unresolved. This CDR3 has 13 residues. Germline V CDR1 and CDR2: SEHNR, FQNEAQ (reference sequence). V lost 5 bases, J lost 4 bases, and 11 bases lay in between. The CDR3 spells CASSPPVFYGYTF. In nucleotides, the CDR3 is TGTGCCAGCAGCCCCCCGGTGTTCTATGGCTACACCTTC.

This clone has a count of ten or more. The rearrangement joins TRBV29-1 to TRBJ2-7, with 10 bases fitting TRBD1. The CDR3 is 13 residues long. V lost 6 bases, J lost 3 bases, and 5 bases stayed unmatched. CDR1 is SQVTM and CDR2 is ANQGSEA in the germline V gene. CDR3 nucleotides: TGCAGCGTATCCGGGACAGGGGTCTACGAGCAGTACTTC. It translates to CSVSGTGVYEQYF.

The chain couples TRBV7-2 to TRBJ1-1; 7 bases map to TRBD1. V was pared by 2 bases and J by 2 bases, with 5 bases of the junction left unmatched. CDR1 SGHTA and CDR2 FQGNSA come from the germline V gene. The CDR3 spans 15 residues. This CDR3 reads CASSLPGQANTEAFF. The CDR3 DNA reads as TGTGCCAGCAGCTTACCAGGACAGGCTAACACTGAAGCTTTCTTT.

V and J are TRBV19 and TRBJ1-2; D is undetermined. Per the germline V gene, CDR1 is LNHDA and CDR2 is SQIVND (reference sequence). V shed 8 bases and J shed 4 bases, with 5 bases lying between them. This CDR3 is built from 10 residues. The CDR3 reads CASFFYGYTF. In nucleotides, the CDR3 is TGTGCCAGTTTTTTCTATGGCTACACCTTC.

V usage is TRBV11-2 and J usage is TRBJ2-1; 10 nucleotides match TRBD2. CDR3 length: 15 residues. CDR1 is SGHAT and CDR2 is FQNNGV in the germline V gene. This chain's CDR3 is CSIGLYLAGAREQFF. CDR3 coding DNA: TGTTCCATCGGCTTATATCTAGCGGGGGCGCGGGAGCAGTTCTTC.